Detailed here is one T cell receptor beta chain. A read error may account for a junction end that differs from germline. This record belongs to a study of blood T cell repertoires in COVID-19. Background on the study: Collection of acute and convalescent COVID-19 samples took place in the United States, Italy and Spain. The analysed material was cDNA or gDNA that came from T cells, B-cell-depleted T cells, or PBMCs.

The germline V gene encodes CDR1 SGHVS and CDR2 FQNEAQ. This CDR3 comprises 14 residues. In the authors' workflow: Amplification of reference gene primers provided the estimated nucleated cell counts. Assay used: immunoSEQ multiplex PCR; TCRdb lists only in-frame clones, some missing. V and J calls and clone size are copied from that table; D and trimming were computed from the DNA. The sample yields around 150,000 clones, about 80% seen once. The chain has TRBV7-8 and TRBJ2-1; TRBD1 is a possible D gene (5 bases). This clonotype was sampled from a man aged 70 or older with acute or convalescent COVID-19. The source material was peripheral blood. The CDR3 loop is CASSLNRLLAGQFF. For the CDR3, the DNA is TGTGCCAGTAGCTTGAACAGGTTACTGGCCGGGCAGTTCTTC.